What follows is one TCR beta chain and its context. This CDR3 has 15 amino acids. Germline CDR1 reads MGHDK; CDR2 reads SYGVNS. V shed 6 bases and J shed 0 bases, with 11 bases lying between them. The sample originates from a study of OX40 agonist ivuxolimab in advanced cancers. Some clones are missing from TCRdb's copy, which holds only in-frame ones; the method was immunoSEQ multiplex PCR. Here the sample spans more than 80,000 clones, roughly nine tenths being singletons. The chain has TRBV25-1 and TRBJ1-4; D is unclear. The TCR originated in an adult with an advanced solid tumor such as melanoma, head and neck, liver or kidney cancer. The sequences come from CD4+ or CD8+ T cells sorted from blood, collected in a trial of the OX40 agonist ivuxolimab. The CDR3 DNA is TGTGCCAGCAGACCACCAGGTGCAACTAATGAAAAACTGTTTTTT. As protein: CASRPPGATNEKLFF.